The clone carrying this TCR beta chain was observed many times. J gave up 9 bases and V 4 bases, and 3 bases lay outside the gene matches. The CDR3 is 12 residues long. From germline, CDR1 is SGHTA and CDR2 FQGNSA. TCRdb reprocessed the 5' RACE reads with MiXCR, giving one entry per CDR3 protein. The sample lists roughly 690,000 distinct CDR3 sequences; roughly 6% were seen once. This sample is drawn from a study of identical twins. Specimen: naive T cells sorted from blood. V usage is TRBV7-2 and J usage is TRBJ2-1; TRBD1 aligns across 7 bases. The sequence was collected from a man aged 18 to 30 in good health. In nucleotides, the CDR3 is TGTGCCAGCAGCTGGACAGGTCGTGAGCAGTTCTTC. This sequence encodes CASSWTGREQFF.